This T cell receptor beta chain derives from a study of cytomegalovirus exposure and HLA in healthy donors. PCR amplification relied on 60 Vbeta primers (plus 13 Jbeta primers). Profiling relied on immunoSEQ multiplex PCR, and the TCRdb table lists in-frame clones only, not all of them. This sample has about 92,000 clones; around 82% occur once, and the top ten carry approximately 2%. Trimming pared 10 bases from V and 1 base from J, leaving 14 bases between. Per the germline V gene, CDR1 is SNHLY and CDR2 is FYNNEI. This CDR3 contains 13 residues. The V gene is TRBV2, the J gene TRBJ2-7; D gene unclear. What was sequenced was PBMCs. The receptor comes from a man between 18 and 29 years old in good health and CMV-seronegative. The CDR3 region has the DNA TGTGCCATCGACAAGGCCGATTCCTACGAGCAGTACTTC. Translating it yields CAIDKADSYEQYF.